This entry lists 17 T cell receptor beta chains sequenced from one sample in a study of human T cells and chemical hapten exposure. TCRdb itself ran the RACE reads through MiXCR, one entry per CDR3 protein. The sample lists roughly 40,000 distinct CDR3 sequences; around 12% were seen once. Time point described: pre-sensitization, week 0. The treatment here: therapeutic diphenylcyclopropenone sensitization with weekly scalp DPC. Sequenced here: whole blood, sampled in connection with sensitization to the hapten diphenylcyclopropenone (DPC). These receptors were taken from a woman in her 30s with alopecia areata. Some clones in this sample may be carry-over from other donors' samples.

V gene TRBV6-2 or TRBV6-3 combines with J gene TRBJ2-1, with no clear D. Trimming took off 6 bases at V and 4 bases at J, with 10 bases between the two ends. CDR1 is MNHEY, CDR2 SVGEGT, per germline. The CDR3 loop spans 13 amino acids. The CDR3 region has the DNA TGTGCCAGCAGATTCGACATTTACAATGAGCAGTTCTTC. Amino acids: CASRFDIYNEQFF.

This clonotype was found many times. The chain links TRBV20-1 to TRBJ2-4; D is unclear. The length of the CDR3 is 12 residues. V dropped 5 bases and J dropped 0 bases, with 5 bases sitting between them. CDR1 is DFQATT, CDR2 SNEGSKA, per germline (reference sequence). CDR3 protein: CSAALAKNIQYF. The CDR3 DNA is TGCAGTGCTGCACTAGCCAAAAACATTCAGTACTTC.

This clonotype came up a few times. This chain connects TRBV7-6 to TRBJ2-7; D not resolved. The CDR3 length is 13 residues. Germline V gene lookup returns CDR1 SGHVS and CDR2 FNYEAQ. Deletions cut 3 bases from V and 5 bases from J, with 11 bases between. The CDR3: CASSFRTTDEQYF. As DNA, the CDR3 is TGTGCCAGCAGCTTTCGTACTACTGACGAGCAGTACTTC.

This clonotype ranks as medium-sized (0.01 to 0.1%). This sequence joins TRBV7-6 and TRBJ2-3; D is tentatively TRBD1 or TRBD2 (5 bases each). The V end was cut by 5 bases, the J end by 5 bases, with 17 bases between. This CDR3 contains 15 residues. The germline V gene encodes CDR1 SGHVS and CDR2 FNYEAQ. Here the CDR3 reads CASSPRGGGGDTQYF. DNA for the CDR3: TGTGCCAGCAGCCCACGGGGCGGTGGGGGAGATACGCAGTATTTT.

The chain uses TRBV9 and TRBJ2-7; no firm D call. CDR3 length: 13 residues. Germline assignment: CDR1 SGDLS and CDR2 YYNGEE. Trimming stripped 4 bases from V and 4 bases from J, with 12 bases between. The chain's CDR3 is CASSYNPEYEQYF. The CDR3 DNA reads TGTGCCAGCAGCTATAATCCTGAGTACGAGCAGTACTTC.

This clonotype was picked up many times. The chain couples TRBV4-3 to TRBJ2-3, with TRBD2 as a possible D gene (6 bases). CDR3 size: 16 residues. CDR1 is LGHNA, CDR2 YSLEER, per germline. V gave up 0 bases and J gave up 1 base, with 11 bases separating them. In nucleotides, the CDR3 is TGCGCCAGCAGCCAAGATGCGCGGGGAGGCACAGATACGCAGTATTTT. This gives the protein CASSQDARGGTDTQYF.

V and J are TRBV6-1 and TRBJ2-3, with D perhaps matching TRBD2 (5 bases). CDR1 and CDR2 from the germline V gene are MNHNS and SASEGT. V was clipped by 4 bases and J by 4 bases, with 15 bases between them. This CDR3 comprises 15 residues. The CDR3 loop reads CASSGTRLGADTQYF. CDR3 DNA sequence: TGTGCCAGCAGTGGGACTCGACTCGGAGCAGATACGCAGTATTTT.

The genes are TRBV4-2 and TRBJ2-7; maybe TRBD2 (6 bases). V shed 0 bases and J shed 3 bases, with 12 bases lying between them. CDR3 length equals 15 residues. Germline V gene data show CDR1 as LGHNA and CDR2 as YNFKEQ. In DNA, the CDR3 is TGTGCCAGCAGCCAAGAGCCTAGCGCCTACTACGAGCAGTACTTC. This gives the protein CASSQEPSAYYEQYF.

The chain joins TRBV5-6 to TRBJ1-5; 7 positions match TRBD1. Looked up from germline, CDR1 is SGHDT and CDR2 is YYEEEE. The CDR3 covers 13 residues. V shed 4 bases, J shed 6 bases, and the junction held 4 bases outside the gene matches. CDR3 amino acids: CASSPGGSQPQHF. Written as DNA, the CDR3 is TGTGCCAGCAGCCCAGGGGGGAGTCAGCCCCAGCATTTT.

This clonotype occurred many times. The chain links TRBV29-1 to TRBJ2-1; 10 bases line up with TRBD1. The V segment lost 6 bases and the J segment 7 bases; nucleotides outside the gene matches: 9. This CDR3 is 14 amino acids long. Germline V gene lookup returns CDR1 SQVTM and CDR2 ANQGSEA. The CDR3 spells CSVTGTGVGNEQFF. The CDR3 region has the DNA TGCAGCGTAACCGGGACAGGGGTCGGTAATGAGCAGTTCTTC.

The chain combines TRBV18 with TRBJ2-1, with 10 bases fitting TRBD2. The CDR3 is 15 residues long. CDR1 is KGHSH and CDR2 is LQKENI in the germline V gene. J was trimmed by 3 bases and V by 3 bases; bases with no gene match: 2. The CDR3 region is CASSPGLANYNEQFF. In DNA, the CDR3 is TGTGCCAGCTCACCGGGACTAGCGAACTACAATGAGCAGTTCTTC.

The chain is built from TRBV12-3 or TRBV12-4 and TRBJ2-7, with 13 bases aligning to TRBD2. This CDR3 region has 13 residues. The V and J ends lost 9 bases and 2 bases, in that order; junction bases with no gene match: 1. The CDR3 protein is CASGTSGTYEQYF. CDR3 in DNA: TGTGCCAGTGGGACTAGCGGGACCTACGAGCAGTACTTC.

This clonotype was detected only a few times. The rearrangement joins TRBV12-3 or TRBV12-4 to TRBJ1-2, with D possibly matching TRBD1 (6 bases). V dropped 6 bases and J dropped 4 bases, with 12 bases sitting between them. The length of the CDR3 is 13 residues. The CDR3 is CASRRQASYGYTF. CDR3 sequence (DNA): TGTGCCAGCAGGCGACAGGCCAGCTATGGCTACACCTTC.

This clonotype turned up a few times. The J gene is TRBJ2-1, the V gene TRBV20-1; 12 nucleotides line up with TRBD2. The germline CDR1 and CDR2 sequences are DFQATT and SNEGSKA (reference sequence). With V trimmed by 5 bases and J by 9 bases, 11 bases remained unmatched. The CDR3 has 15 residues. The CDR3 coding sequence is TGCAGTGCTCGCTTCGGACTAGCGGGATATACTGAGCAGTTCTTC. Protein: CSARFGLAGYTEQFF.

In its sample, this clonotype was seen many times. This chain connects TRBV6-5 to TRBJ2-2; D remains unclear. This CDR3 is built from 12 residues. V lost 7 bases and J lost 4, with 7 bases in between. The germline gives CDR1 MNHEY, CDR2 SVGAGI. DNA of the CDR3: TGTGCCAGCACAAAGGGCACCGGGGAGCTGTTTTTT. Translating gives CASTKGTGELFF.

This clonotype was detected many times. The CDR3 nucleotides read TGTGCCAGCAGTTCTCTTTCCTACGAGCAGTACTTC. It specifies CASSSLSYEQYF. The genes are TRBV2 and TRBJ2-7; D is unclear. The CDR3 runs 12 residues. V lost 5 bases and J 1 base, leaving 6 bases between the germline ends. The germline CDR1 and CDR2 sequences are SNHLY and FYNNEI.

This clonotype has just a few counts. The chain combines TRBV7-2 with TRBJ2-7, with D hard to call. Germline V gene lookup returns CDR1 SGHTA and CDR2 FQGNSA. V shed 1 base and J shed 12 bases, with 10 bases lying between them. CDR3 length: 11 residues. The CDR3 region is CASSLGGMWYF. The DNA of the CDR3 is TGTGCCAGCAGCTTAGGCGGTATGTGGTACTTC. Full variable domain (missing parts from reference TRBV7-2 and TRBJ2-7): GAGVSQSPSNKVTEKGKDVELRCDPISGHTALYWYRQSLGQGLEFLIYFQGNSAPDKSGLPSDRFSAERTGGSVSTLTIQRTQQEDSAVYLCASSLGGMWYFGPGTRLTVT.